The 27 T cell receptor beta chains below come from one sample, sequenced in a study of T cells expressing NK-cell markers. TCRdb re-called the 5' RACE reads, yielding one record per CDR3 amino acid sequence without DNA. This specimen shows roughly 390,000 distinct CDR3 sequences; the ten leading clones hold around 10%. Sample: blood T cells: a sorted CD56 or NKG2C T cell subset, CD4+ or CD8+ T cells, or bulk PBMC T cells (not recorded which). These receptor sequences come from a woman between 45 and 65 years old in good health.

The chain combines TRBV2 with TRBJ1-1; TCRdb returns TRBD1, unconfirmable since there is no DNA. The CDR3 covers 15 residues. CDR1 is SNHLY and CDR2 is FYNNEI in the germline V gene. CDR3 sequence: CASSDDRVGHTEAFF.

V and J are TRBV20-1 and TRBJ2-5; without DNA, the TCRdb call of TRBD1 cannot be checked. CDR1 and CDR2 (germline): DFQATT, SNEGSKA (reference sequence). The CDR3 consists of 14 residues. The CDR3 sequence: CSARDRKGDETQYF.

The chain has TRBV30 and TRBJ2-1; TCRdb reports TRBD1, a call that lacks DNA to check it against. This CDR3 comprises 13 residues. CDR1 GTSNPN and CDR2 SVGIG come from the germline V gene (reference sequence). Here the CDR3 reads CAWSVGLGNEQFF.

The chain couples TRBV12-3 or TRBV12-4 to TRBJ2-1; TCRdb indicates TRBD1, and absent DNA this call remains unverified. The CDR3 covers 14 residues. This chain's CDR3 is CAIRAPGVINEQFF.

The chain is built from TRBV4-2 and TRBJ2-3; TCRdb returns TRBD2, unconfirmable since there is no DNA. Looked up from germline, CDR1 is LGHNA and CDR2 is YNFKEQ. The CDR3 contains 15 residues. The CDR3 spells CASSQGAGGRFSQYF.

The chain combines TRBV6-1 with TRBJ2-6; TCRdb proposes TRBD1, but this gene call is untestable without DNA. Germline V CDR1 and CDR2: MNHNS, SASEGT. The CDR3 extends over 17 amino acids. This CDR3 reads CASRAGTGYSGANVLTF.

The gene calls are TRBV7-8 and TRBJ2-3. Germline CDR1 reads SGHVS; CDR2 reads FQNEAQ. The CDR3 sequence is 15 residues long. CDR3 amino acids: CASSPDSTGTDTQYF. Combining the CDR3 with reference TRBV7-8 and TRBJ2-3 gives the whole variable domain GAGVSQSPRYKVAKRGQDVALRCDPISGHVSLFWYQQALGQGPEFLTYFQNEAQLDKSGLPSDRFFAERPEGSVSTLKIQRTQQEDSAVYLCASSPDSTGTDTQYFGPGTRLTVL.

This sequence joins TRBV12-3 or TRBV12-4 and TRBJ1-6. The CDR3 runs to 13 residues. The CDR3 protein is CASSLKSDSPLHF.

This sequence joins TRBV5-1 and TRBJ2-5; TCRdb reports TRBD1, a call that lacks DNA to check it against. The CDR3 covers 14 residues. The V gene's germline CDR1 is SGHRS and CDR2 YFSETQ. CDR3 residues: CASSLGQGIQTQYF.

CDR3 sequence: CASSFPIGAGANVLTF. The chain employs TRBV11-3 and TRBJ2-6. Germline CDR1 and CDR2: SGHNT and YENEEA. The CDR3 contains 16 residues.

V is TRBV7-3 and J is TRBJ2-3; TCRdb reports TRBD2, a call that lacks DNA to check it against. The germline CDR1 and CDR2 sequences are SGHTA and FQGTGA. The CDR3 extends over 17 amino acids. The CDR3 here is CASSLGLAGVSTDTQYF.

The chain combines TRBV10-3 with TRBJ1-3; TCRdb gives TRBD1 as the D gene, but with no DNA this cannot be confirmed. The CDR3 has 12 amino acids. The germline V gene encodes CDR1 ENHRY and CDR2 SYGVKD. The CDR3 sequence is CAISVLGDTIYF.

The genes are TRBV5-6 and TRBJ2-1; TCRdb's D call, TRBD2, is unchecked because there is no DNA. The CDR3 consists of 16 residues. Germline CDR1 is SGHDT and CDR2 is YYEEEE. CDR3 amino acids: CASSLRGQRENNEQFF.

This chain uses TRBV4-1 with TRBJ2-1; TCRdb lists TRBD1, though no DNA is available to test this call. The CDR3 loop spans 16 amino acids. Germline V gene data show CDR1 as MGHRA and CDR2 as YSYEKL. The CDR3 here is CASRAPGTGAYNEQFF.

V gene TRBV29-1 combines with J gene TRBJ2-5; the TCRdb call, TRBD1, lacks DNA for checking. The CDR3 is 13 residues long. The germline V gene encodes CDR1 SQVTM and CDR2 ANQGSEA. CDR3 amino acids: CSAAGTDQETQYF.

The chain uses TRBV28 and TRBJ2-1; absent DNA, TCRdb's TRBD2 call cannot be checked. The CDR3 length is 16 residues. The germline CDR1 and CDR2 sequences are MDHEN and SYDVKM. The CDR3 region is CASSLPTSGSFNEQFF.

V usage is TRBV12-3 or TRBV12-4 and J usage is TRBJ2-4; TCRdb returns TRBD2, unconfirmable since there is no DNA. This CDR3 comprises 18 residues. The CDR3 spells CASSLPPIAGKAKNIQYF.

V is TRBV27 and J is TRBJ1-5; the TRBD1 assignment by TCRdb is unverifiable without DNA. CDR3 size: 14 residues. Per germline, CDR1 MNHEY and CDR2 SMNVEV (reference sequence). CDR3 sequence: CASIPGQGLGPQHF.

This chain connects TRBV29-1 to TRBJ1-2. From germline, CDR1 is SQVTM and CDR2 ANQGSEA. The CDR3 extends over 13 amino acids. CDR3 in amino acids: CSVDTTSNYGYTF.

The J gene is TRBJ2-1, the V gene TRBV5-1; TCRdb indicates TRBD1, and absent DNA this call remains unverified. Per germline, CDR1 SGHRS and CDR2 YFSETQ. The length of the CDR3 is 17 residues. The CDR3 protein is CASSSVPPSLSYNEQFF.

The rearrangement uses TRBV5-1 and TRBJ1-1; lacking DNA, the TRBD1 call made by TCRdb goes unchecked. This CDR3 is built from 13 residues. CDR1 and CDR2 (germline): SGHRS, YFSETQ. CDR3 sequence: CASSLRQGDQAFF.

The J gene is TRBJ2-3, the V gene TRBV7-3; with no DNA, the TCRdb D assignment of TRBD2 cannot be verified. This CDR3 is built from 18 residues. Germline CDR1 SGHTA, CDR2 FQGTGA. The CDR3 is CASSPAPRGLASTDTQYF.

J is TRBJ2-4 and V is TRBV13. There are 15 residues in the CDR3. Germline V gene lookup returns CDR1 PRHDT and CDR2 FYEKMQ (reference sequence). The CDR3 sequence: CASSLEGVAKNIQYF.

The V call is TRBV19, the J call TRBJ1-4; there is no DNA to check the TCRdb D call of TRBD1. Looked up from germline, CDR1 is LNHDA and CDR2 is SQIVND (reference sequence). This CDR3 spans 15 amino acids. CDR3 in amino acids: CASRDSMIINEKLFF.

V usage is TRBV28 and J usage is TRBJ1-2. This CDR3 is 14 amino acids long. Germline V lookup: CDR1 MDHEN, CDR2 SYDVKM. The CDR3: CASGDRAITYGYTF.

The chain uses TRBV7-9 and TRBJ2-1; TCRdb calls TRBD2, which cannot be checked without DNA. This CDR3 spans 15 amino acids. Germline-derived CDR1 and CDR2 are SEHNR and FQNEAQ (reference sequence). The CDR3 sequence is CASSLETSGRSEQFF.

This chain uses TRBV2 with TRBJ2-7; with no DNA, the TCRdb D assignment of TRBD2 cannot be verified. CDR3 size: 16 residues. Germline V gives CDR1 SNHLY, CDR2 FYNNEI. The CDR3 is CASSETGTSSSYEQYF.